One sample yielded the 9 T cell receptor beta chains listed below, sequenced in a study of control samples from healthy donors and cancer patients. TCRdb keeps only in-frame clones here, not all; method: immunoSEQ multiplex PCR. The data hold approximately 160,000 clones, with 94% observed a single time. The specimen was blood. These receptors all come from a woman between 18 and 29 years old in good health.

The genes are TRBV29-1 and TRBJ1-4; D possibly corresponds to TRBD1 (6 bases). The V gene lost 3 bases and the J gene lost 8 bases, with 13 bases spanning the gap. Per the germline V gene, CDR1 is SQVTM and CDR2 is ANQGSEA. This CDR3 is 13 amino acids long. In DNA form, the CDR3 reads TGCAGCGTTGACATCGGGGGCGACGAAAAACTGTTTTTT. It encodes CSVDIGGDEKLFF. Based on the CDR3 plus reference TRBV29-1 and TRBJ1-4, the full variable domain is SAVISQKPSRDICQRGTSLTIQCQVDSQVTMMFWYRQQPGQSLTLIATANQGSEATYESGFVIDKFPISRPNLTFSTLTVSNMSPEDSSIYLCSVDIGGDEKLFFGSGTQLSVL.

This clone has only one observation. The chain employs TRBV11-3 and TRBJ1-2; 10 bases map to TRBD1. This CDR3 region has 15 residues. After removal of 6 bases from V and 4 bases from J, the junction contained 8 bases not matched to a gene. Germline CDR1 is SGHNT and CDR2 is YENEEA. CDR3 loop: CASSLTGGFGYGYTF. CDR3 coding DNA: TGTGCCAGCAGTCTGACAGGGGGCTTTGGCTATGGCTACACCTTC. Together with reference TRBV11-3 and TRBJ1-2, the CDR3 gives the full variable domain: EAGVVQSPRYKIIEKKQPVAFWCNPISGHNTLYWYLQNLGQGPELLIRYENEEAVDDSQLPKDRFSAERLKGVDSTLKIQPAELGDSAVYLCASSLTGGFGYGYTFGSGTRLTVV.

This clone was recorded only once. V and J are TRBV3-1 (or the pseudogene TRBV3-2) and TRBJ1-1, with 7 bases aligning to TRBD1. Germline V gene data show CDR1 as LGHDT and CDR2 as YNNKEL (reference sequence). The trim removed 9 bases at V and 7 bases at J, leaving 17 bases unmatched. CDR3 length equals 15 residues. The CDR3 DNA reads TGTGCCAGTGCAGCCACACACAGGGGAAGGGATGAAGCTTTCTTT. Amino acid sequence: CASAATHRGRDEAFF.

The J gene is TRBJ2-1, the V gene TRBV9; no firm D call. The V gene lost 4 bases and the J gene lost 2 bases, with 13 bases spanning the gap. Per germline, CDR1 SGDLS and CDR2 YYNGEE. This CDR3 comprises 15 residues. The CDR3 sequence is CASSPPSLAYNEQFF. CDR3 coding DNA: TGTGCCAGCAGCCCCCCAAGCCTAGCCTACAATGAGCAGTTCTTC.

This chain uses TRBV27 with TRBJ1-4; 7 positions match TRBD1. This CDR3 comprises 15 residues. V shed 3 bases and J 5 bases; nucleotides not matched to a gene: 6. Germline assignment: CDR1 MNHEY and CDR2 SMNVEV (reference sequence). The CDR3 spells CASSFRDRLNEKLFF. The DNA for the CDR3 is TGTGCCAGCAGTTTCAGGGACAGATTAAATGAAAAACTGTTTTTT.

The chain couples TRBV18 to TRBJ2-3; 9 nucleotides match TRBD2. J was trimmed by 6 bases and V by 4 bases; bases with no gene match: 8. The CDR3 has 15 residues. The germline V gene has CDR1 KGHSH and CDR2 LQKENI. The CDR3 region is CASSRLRLAADTQYF. The CDR3 nucleotides are TGTGCCAGCTCACGCTTGCGACTAGCGGCTGATACGCAGTATTTT.

The chain carries TRBV9 and TRBJ1-2; D not resolved. From germline, CDR1 is SGDLS and CDR2 YYNGEE. Trimming left V 4 bases short and J 0 bases short, with 13 bases between. CDR3 length equals 15 residues. The CDR3 reads CASSPGQIPNYGYTF. The CDR3 bases are TGTGCCAGCAGCCCAGGCCAAATCCCTAACTATGGCTACACCTTC.

The chain is built from TRBV5-6 and TRBJ2-2, with D possibly matching TRBD1 (5 bases). Germline V CDR1 and CDR2: SGHDT, YYEEEE. The CDR3 is 14 residues long. Deletions cut 4 bases from V and 6 bases from J, with 13 bases between. The CDR3 loop is CASSLKGPPGELFF. The CDR3 nucleotides are TGTGCCAGCAGCCTCAAGGGGCCGCCCGGGGAGCTGTTTTTT. Full variable domain (outside the CDR3, taken from reference TRBV5-6 and TRBJ2-2): DAGVTQSPTHLIKTRGQQVTLRCSPKSGHDTVSWYQQALGQGPQFIFQYYEEEERQRGNFPDRFSGHQFPNYSSELNVNALLLGDSALYLCASSLKGPPGELFFGEGSRLTVL.

As to this clone: Other DNA sequences of this sample code for an identical CDR3. This sequence joins TRBV10-1 and TRBJ2-7; D unresolved. V was pared by 0 bases and J by 3 bases, with 3 bases between. The CDR3 spans 12 residues. Germline CDR1 and CDR2: WNHNN and SYGVQD (reference sequence). The CDR3 DNA is TGCGCCAGCAGTGAGTCGAGCTACGAGCAGTACTTC. This sequence encodes CASSESSYEQYF.